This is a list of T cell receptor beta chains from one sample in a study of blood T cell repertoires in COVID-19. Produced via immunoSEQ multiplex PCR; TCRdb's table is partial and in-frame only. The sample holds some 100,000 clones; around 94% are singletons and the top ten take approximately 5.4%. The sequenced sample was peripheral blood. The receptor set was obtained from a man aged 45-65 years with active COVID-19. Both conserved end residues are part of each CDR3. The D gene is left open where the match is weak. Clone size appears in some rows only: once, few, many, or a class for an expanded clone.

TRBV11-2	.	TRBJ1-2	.	CASSLGASRERGYTF	TGTGCCAGCAGCTTAGGGGCCTCCCGGGAGAGAGGCTACACCTTC
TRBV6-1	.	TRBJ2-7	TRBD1	CASSEPTGTGPYEQYF	TGTGCCAGCAGTGAACCAACGGGGACAGGGCCCTACGAGCAGTACTTC
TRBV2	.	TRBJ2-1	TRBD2	CATQSSGLNNEQFF	TGTGCCACCCAAAGCTCGGGACTAAACAATGAGCAGTTCTTC
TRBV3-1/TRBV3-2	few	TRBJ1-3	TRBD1	CASSPDRGQGNTIYF	TGTGCCAGCAGCCCAGACAGGGGGCAAGGAAACACCATATATTTT
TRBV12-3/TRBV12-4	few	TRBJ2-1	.	CASSVNSGDEQFF	TGTGCCAGCAGTGTGAACTCAGGGGATGAGCAGTTCTTC
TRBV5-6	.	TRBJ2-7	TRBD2	CASSLAGRTSGSLYEQYF	TGTGCCAGCAGCTTGGCCGGGAGGACTAGCGGGAGTTTGTACGAGCAGTACTTC
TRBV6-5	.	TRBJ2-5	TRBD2	CASRLAGGQETQYF	TGTGCCAGCAGATTAGCGGGAGGCCAAGAGACCCAGTACTTC
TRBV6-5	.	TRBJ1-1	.	CASSYEVSTEAFF	TGTGCCAGCAGTTACGAGGTTTCCACTGAAGCTTTCTTT
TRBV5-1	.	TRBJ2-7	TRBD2	CASSPTPGVFGSASGRTYEQYF	TGCGCCAGCAGCCCCACGCCGGGAGTCTTCGGGTCGGCTAGCGGGAGGACCTACGAGCAGTACTTC
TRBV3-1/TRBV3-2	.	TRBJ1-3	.	CASSQGVRGYGNTIYF	TGTGCCAGCAGCCAAGGGGTCAGGGGTTATGGAAACACCATATATTTT
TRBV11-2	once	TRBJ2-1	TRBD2	CASSLWSGSSNEQFF	TGTGCCAGCAGCTTGTGGAGCGGGAGTTCCAATGAGCAGTTCTTC
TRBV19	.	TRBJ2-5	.	CASSTQRGGETQYF	TGTGCCAGTAGTACTCAAAGGGGAGGCGAGACCCAGTACTTC
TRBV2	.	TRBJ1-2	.	CASSDGGQGFGYTF	TGTGCCAGCAGTGACGGGGGGCAGGGGTTCGGCTACACCTTC
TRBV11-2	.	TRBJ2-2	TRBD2	CASSLVTSATGELFF	TGTGCCAGCAGCTTAGTTACTAGCGCGACCGGGGAGCTGTTTTTT
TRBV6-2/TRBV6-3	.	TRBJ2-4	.	CASSDDSLLAKNIQYF	TGTGCCAGCAGTGACGACAGCCTCCTAGCCAAAAACATTCAGTACTTC
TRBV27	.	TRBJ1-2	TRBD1	CASRQTGNDGYTF	TGTGCCAGTCGCCAGACAGGGAACGATGGCTACACCTTC
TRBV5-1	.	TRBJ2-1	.	CASSLDPSSYNEQFF	TGCGCCAGCAGCTTGGACCCTAGCTCCTACAATGAGCAGTTCTTC
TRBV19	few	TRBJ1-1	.	CASSIPDKNTEAFF	TGTGCCAGTAGTATTCCTGACAAGAACACTGAAGCTTTCTTT
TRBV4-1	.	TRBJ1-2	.	CASSQNPSGSQNYGYTF	TGCGCCAGCAGCCAGAACCCCTCAGGGTCCCAAAACTATGGCTACACCTTC
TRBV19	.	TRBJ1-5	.	CASSIGRQSSNQPQHF	TGTGCCAGTAGTATAGGAAGACAGAGTAGCAATCAGCCCCAGCATTTT
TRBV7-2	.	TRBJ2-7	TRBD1	CASSLRPGQGFYEQYF	TGTGCCAGCAGCTTAAGACCTGGACAGGGATTTTACGAGCAGTACTTC
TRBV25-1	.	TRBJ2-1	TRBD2	CASSESGAGYRNEQFF	TGTGCCAGCAGTGAATCCGGAGCGGGATATCGGAATGAGCAGTTCTTC
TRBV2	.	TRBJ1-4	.	CASSEGAGLSNEKLFF	TGTGCCAGCAGTGAGGGGGCTGGTCTTTCTAATGAAAAACTGTTTTTT
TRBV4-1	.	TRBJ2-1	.	CASSQVPSDTQQFF	TGCGCCAGCAGCCAAGTTCCTAGCGACACACAGCAGTTCTTC
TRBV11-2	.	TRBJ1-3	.	CASSFFYQHSGNTIYF	TGTGCCAGCAGCTTCTTTTACCAACACTCTGGAAACACCATATATTTT
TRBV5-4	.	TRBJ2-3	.	CASSGPTDTQYF	TGTGCCAGCAGTGGCCCCACAGATACGCAGTATTTT
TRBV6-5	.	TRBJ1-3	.	CASSLDTASGNTIYF	TGTGCCAGCAGCCTGGACACGGCCTCTGGAAACACCATATATTTT